This TCR beta chain derives from a study of technical replicates of blood from a handful of donors (dated by TCRdb to 2016 to 2017). On this clone: Which antigen it targets is not known. No quality values exist for individual bases; no much larger clone is one base distant. Additional DNA sequences in this sample encode the identical CDR3.

The germline V gene yields SGHRS for CDR1 and YFSETQ for CDR2. The CDR3, from cysteine to phenylalanine, totals 14 residues. The only DNA kept is the CDR3, 42 bases in frame from the first base. The V end loses 0 bases and the J end loses 3 bases, and a stretch of 9 bases separates them. Libraries were built with the immunoSEQ multiplex PCR assay. In its TCRdb copy, this immuneACCESS table keeps in-frame sequences only and misses some clones. Where compared with another copy, unresolved V genes explain less than half of these, and the others have no known cause. This sample has 55,000 to 60,000 clones in its table, and about 94% of those were observed once. Less than 4.5% of the sample comes from the top ten.

Sequencing was carried out using PBMCs. Recombination joined TRBV5-1 with TRBJ1-1; a tentative D call is TRBD1 (5 bases match). The sequence derives from a human donor in good health. Some clones in this sample may be carry-over from other donors' samples. The CDR3 region reads CASSLAGGYTEAFF. At the DNA level, the sequence is TGCGCCAGCAGCTTGGCCGGGGGTTACACTGAAGCTTTCTTT.